These 14 T cell receptor beta chains were sequenced from one sample in a study of pediatric ulcerative colitis (dated by TCRdb to between 2018 and 2021). Libraries were constructed by the immunoSEQ multiplex PCR assay. This is the immuneACCESS table as TCRdb keeps it, with only in-frame sequences that have V and J called. A part of the clones is gone; compared with another copy, unresolved V genes explain less than half, and the rest is unexplained. The sample profile shows about 32,000 clones; around 80% of them were found once. The top ten clones comprise 3.5% to 4.5% of the sample. Source material: blood. All receptors derive from a boy aged 5-17 years with severe ulcerative colitis.

This chain joins TRBV4-3 and TRBJ2-7; either TRBD1 or TRBD2 may fit D (5 bases each). The CDR3 spans 14 residues. Germline loops: CDR1 LGHNA, CDR2 YSLEER. V shed 0 bases and J shed 4 bases, with 10 bases lying between them. The CDR3 spells CASSQERDGYEQYF. CDR3 nucleotides: TGCGCCAGCAGCCAAGAAAGGGACGGTTACGAGCAGTACTTC.

This clone appeared once. The chain carries TRBV7-8 and TRBJ2-2; 15 nucleotides align to TRBD2. Germline CDR1 and CDR2: SGHVS and FQNEAQ. This CDR3 region has 16 residues. V dropped 4 bases and J dropped 7; count of bases not matched to a gene: 4. In DNA, the CDR3 is TGTGCCAGCAGCTCAGGACTAGCGGGGGGGAACGGGGAGCTGTTTTTT. It translates to CASSSGLAGGNGELFF.

Only one count was recorded for this clone. The rearrangement links TRBV5-8 to TRBJ2-3; no reliable D call. V gave up 0 bases and J gave up 0 bases, with 2 bases separating them. The CDR3 runs 13 residues. Looked up from germline, CDR1 is SGHTS and CDR2 is YDEGEE. The CDR3 sequence is CASSLDSTDTQYF. In nucleotides, the CDR3 is TGTGCCAGCAGCTTGGACAGCACAGATACGCAGTATTTT.

The V call is TRBV13, the J call TRBJ2-3, with 8 bases that match TRBD1. The CDR3 is 14 residues long. Germline V lookup: CDR1 PRHDT, CDR2 FYEKMQ (reference sequence). V shed 2 bases and J 6 bases; nucleotides not matched to a gene: 4. DNA of the CDR3: TGTGCCAGCAGCTTACAGGGGGCTGGTGATACGCAGTATTTT. This codes for CASSLQGAGDTQYF.

The chain carries TRBV25-1 and TRBJ1-4; D not certain. CDR1 MGHDK and CDR2 SYGVNS come from the germline V gene. This CDR3 has 15 residues. The V end lost 2 bases, the J end lost 4 bases, and 11 bases lay between the germline ends. The CDR3 reads CASSEPTHLNEKLFF. DNA of the CDR3: TGTGCCAGCAGTGAACCGACACACCTTAATGAAAAACTGTTTTTT.

This clone occurred a few times. This rearrangement joins TRBV6-5 to TRBJ2-1, with 13 bases lining up with TRBD2. The V segment lost 7 bases and the J segment 3 bases; nucleotides outside the gene matches: 3. Germline values: CDR1 MNHEY, CDR2 SVGAGI. This CDR3 has 15 amino acids. This CDR3 reads CASTTSGGVYNEQFF. The DNA of the CDR3 is TGTGCCAGCACCACTAGCGGGGGGGTCTACAATGAGCAGTTCTTC.

There are a few counts of this clone. The rearrangement uses TRBV14 and TRBJ2-3; 12 bases align to TRBD2. The CDR3 covers 16 residues. CDR1 and CDR2 from the germline V gene are SGHDN and FVKESK. V dropped 0 bases and J dropped 4; count of bases not matched to a gene: 2. CDR3 DNA: TGTGCCAGCAGCCAAGAAGCTAGCGGGGGGGCAGATACGCAGTATTTT. It is translated as CASSQEASGGADTQYF.

The chain links TRBV5-1 to TRBJ2-3; possibly TRBD2 for D (7 bases). Germline V gives CDR1 SGHRS, CDR2 YFSETQ. The CDR3 is 14 residues long. V lost 2 bases, J lost 5 bases, and 12 bases lay in between. CDR3 region: CASSLGGVRDTQYF. The CDR3 DNA follows: TGCGCCAGCAGCTTAGGGGGGGTTCGAGATACGCAGTATTTT.

The chain combines TRBV6-6 with TRBJ1-1; no definite D call. Germline V gene sequence: CDR1 MNHNY, CDR2 SVGAGI (reference sequence). Trimming took 5 bases from V and 7 from J, leaving 20 bases between them. The CDR3 length is 15 residues. The CDR3 coding sequence is TGTGCCAGCAGTAAAGTACACGGACGTTTAAGTGAAGCTTTCTTT. Protein sequence: CASSKVHGRLSEAFF.

This clone was recorded only once. The V call is TRBV5-6, the J call TRBJ2-3; 8 nucleotides agree with TRBD1. Germline values: CDR1 SGHDT, CDR2 YYEEEE. The CDR3 length is 15 residues. Trimming cost V 5 bases and J 2 bases; bases outside gene matches: 7. The CDR3 is CASRLGTGHTDTQYF. The CDR3 nucleotides read TGTGCCAGCAGATTAGGGACAGGACACACAGATACGCAGTATTTT.

The V call is TRBV25-1, the J call TRBJ1-1; D is undetermined. Trimming stripped 5 bases from V and 6 bases from J, with 10 bases between. Germline V gene data show CDR1 as MGHDK and CDR2 as SYGVNS. The CDR3 runs 12 residues. The CDR3 loop is CASSLLGSEAFF. CDR3 nucleotide sequence: TGTGCCAGCAGTCTCCTGGGCTCTGAAGCTTTCTTT.

This clone was seen just once. The chain links TRBV10-2 to TRBJ2-1; 9 nucleotides align to TRBD2. The junction had 2 bases not matched to a gene; V was cut back by 4 bases and J by 1 base. CDR1 and CDR2 (germline): WSHSY, SAAADI. This CDR3 comprises 15 residues. The CDR3 DNA is TGCGCCAGCAGTGCGAGCGGGGGGTCCTACAATGAGCAGTTCTTC. This gives the protein CASSASGGSYNEQFF.

The chain couples TRBV9 to TRBJ1-2, with a possible D match to TRBD1 (6 bases). The CDR3 is 14 amino acids. Trimming took 3 bases from V and 0 from J, leaving 9 bases between them. CDR1 SGDLS and CDR2 YYNGEE come from the germline V gene. CDR3 DNA: TGTGCCAGCAGCGCTACAGGGTCTAACTATGGCTACACCTTC. It is translated as CASSATGSNYGYTF.

This clone was seen a single time. V usage is TRBV6-1 and J usage is TRBJ1-2; 8 bases map to TRBD1. V trimming: 6 bases; J trimming: 3 bases; junction bases outside the gene matches: 9. Looked up from germline, CDR1 is MNHNS and CDR2 is SASEGT. The CDR3 has 15 residues. The CDR3 sequence is CASSARTGWDYGYTF. Written as DNA, the CDR3 is TGTGCCAGCAGCGCAAGGACAGGGTGGGACTATGGCTACACCTTC.